This T cell receptor beta chain derives from a study of breast tumors, draining lymph nodes, adjacent tissues. Findings and caveats of the study: Compared with basal-like, luminal-like tumors shared significantly more repertoire with nontumor tissue. That most tumor T cells come from lymph nodes remained unproven.

Germline V gives CDR1 LGHNA, CDR2 YSLEER. The CDR3 has 15 amino acids. With 2 bases removed from V and 1 base from J, the gap between germline ends came to 10 bases. TCRdb called the multiplex PCR reads again in MiXCR, with one record for every CDR3 protein. The table shows tens of thousands of distinct CDR3 sequences, with approximately 54% occurring only once. This clonotype was seen repeatedly, ten times or more. The antigen is undetermined. This clonotype originated in a female donor with breast cancer. Some clones in this sample may be carry-over from other donors' samples. The chain is built from TRBV4-3 and TRBJ2-3; D not resolved. Sequencing used breast tumor tissue. The CDR3 loop is CASSQQGTGTDTQYF. For the CDR3, the DNA is TGCGCCAGCAGCCAACAAGGTACTGGCACAGATACGCAGTATTTT.